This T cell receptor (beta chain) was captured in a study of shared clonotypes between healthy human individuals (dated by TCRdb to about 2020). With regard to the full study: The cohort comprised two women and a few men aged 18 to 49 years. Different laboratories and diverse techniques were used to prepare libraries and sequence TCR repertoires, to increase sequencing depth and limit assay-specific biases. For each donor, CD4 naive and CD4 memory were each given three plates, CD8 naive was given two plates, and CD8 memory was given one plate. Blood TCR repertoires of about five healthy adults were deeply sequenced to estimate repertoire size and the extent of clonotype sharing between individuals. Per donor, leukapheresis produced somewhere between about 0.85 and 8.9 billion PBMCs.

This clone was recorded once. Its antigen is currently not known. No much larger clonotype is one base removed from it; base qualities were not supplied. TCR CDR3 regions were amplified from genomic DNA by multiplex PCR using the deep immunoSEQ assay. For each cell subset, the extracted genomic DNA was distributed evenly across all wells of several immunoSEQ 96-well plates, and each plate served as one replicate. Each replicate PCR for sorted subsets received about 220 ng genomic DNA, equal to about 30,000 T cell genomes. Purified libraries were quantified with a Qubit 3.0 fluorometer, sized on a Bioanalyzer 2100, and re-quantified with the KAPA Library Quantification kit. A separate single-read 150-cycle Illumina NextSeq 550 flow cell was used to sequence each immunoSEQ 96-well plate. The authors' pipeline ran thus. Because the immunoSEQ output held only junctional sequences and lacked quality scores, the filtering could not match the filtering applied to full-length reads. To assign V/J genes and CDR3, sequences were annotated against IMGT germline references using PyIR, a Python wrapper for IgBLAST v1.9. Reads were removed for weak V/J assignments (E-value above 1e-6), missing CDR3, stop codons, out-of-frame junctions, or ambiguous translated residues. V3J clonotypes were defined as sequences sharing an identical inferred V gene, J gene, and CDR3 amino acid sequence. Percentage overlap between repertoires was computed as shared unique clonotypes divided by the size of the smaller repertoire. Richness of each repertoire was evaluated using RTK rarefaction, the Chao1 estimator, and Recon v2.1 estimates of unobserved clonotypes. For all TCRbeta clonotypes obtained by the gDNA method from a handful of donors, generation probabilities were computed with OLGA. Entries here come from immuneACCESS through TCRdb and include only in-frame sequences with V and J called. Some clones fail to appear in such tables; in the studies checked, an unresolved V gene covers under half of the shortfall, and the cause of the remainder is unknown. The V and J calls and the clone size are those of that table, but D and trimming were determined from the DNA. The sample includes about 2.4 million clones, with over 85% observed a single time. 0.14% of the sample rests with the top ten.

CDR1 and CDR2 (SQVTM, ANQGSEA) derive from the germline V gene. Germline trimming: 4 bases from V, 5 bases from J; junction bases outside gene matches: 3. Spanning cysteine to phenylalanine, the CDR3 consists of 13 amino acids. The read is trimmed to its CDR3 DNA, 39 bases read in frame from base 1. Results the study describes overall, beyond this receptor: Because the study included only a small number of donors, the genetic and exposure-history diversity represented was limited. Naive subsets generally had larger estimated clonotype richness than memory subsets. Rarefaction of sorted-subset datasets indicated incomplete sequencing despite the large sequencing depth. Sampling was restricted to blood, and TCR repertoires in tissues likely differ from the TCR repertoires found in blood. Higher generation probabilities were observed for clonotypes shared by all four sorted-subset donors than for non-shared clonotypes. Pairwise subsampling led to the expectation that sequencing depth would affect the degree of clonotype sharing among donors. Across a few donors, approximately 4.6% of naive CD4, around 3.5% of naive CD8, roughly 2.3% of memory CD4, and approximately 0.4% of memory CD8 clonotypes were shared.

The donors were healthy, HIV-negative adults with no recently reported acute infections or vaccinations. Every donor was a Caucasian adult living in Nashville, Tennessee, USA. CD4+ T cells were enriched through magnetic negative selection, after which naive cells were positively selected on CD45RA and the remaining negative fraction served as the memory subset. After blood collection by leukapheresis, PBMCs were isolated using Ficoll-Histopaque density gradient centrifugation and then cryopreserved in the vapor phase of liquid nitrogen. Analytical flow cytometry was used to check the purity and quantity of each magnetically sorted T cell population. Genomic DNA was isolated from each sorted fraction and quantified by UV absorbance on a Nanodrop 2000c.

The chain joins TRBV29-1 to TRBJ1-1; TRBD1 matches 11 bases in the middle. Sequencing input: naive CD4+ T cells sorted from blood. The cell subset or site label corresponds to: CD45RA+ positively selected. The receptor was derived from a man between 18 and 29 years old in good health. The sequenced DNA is TGCAGCGTTGGGGACAGGGGGAGGACTGAAGCTTTCTTT. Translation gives CSVGDRGRTEAFF.